The 11 T cell receptor beta chains below come from one sample, sequenced in a study of OX40 agonist ivuxolimab in advanced cancers. TCRdb keeps only in-frame clones here, not all; method: immunoSEQ multiplex PCR. In the table there are about 80,000 clones, around 94% of which are singletons. This specimen was CD4+ or CD8+ T cells sorted from blood, taken in a trial of the OX40 agonist ivuxolimab. These receptors came from an adult with an advanced solid tumor such as melanoma, head and neck, liver or kidney cancer.

The CDR3 nucleotides read TGTGCCAGCAGCACGGGACTAGGCTACGAGCAGTACTTC. Translated, it gives CASSTGLGYEQYF. The V call is TRBV5-4, the J call TRBJ2-7, with 8 positions matching TRBD2. The CDR3 spans 13 residues. Germline V lookup: CDR1 SGHNT, CDR2 YYREEE (reference sequence). V dropped 4 bases and J dropped 3; count of bases not matched to a gene: 3.

This chain links TRBV11-2 with TRBJ2-3, with TRBD1 as a possible D gene (5 bases). The ends were cut back, 4 bases at V and 2 bases at J, with 10 bases in the middle. The germline V gene has CDR1 SGHAT and CDR2 FQNNGV. The CDR3 sequence is 14 residues long. The CDR3 reads CASSSLTDTDTQYF. The CDR3 DNA is TGTGCCAGCAGCTCTTTGACAGACACAGATACGCAGTATTTT.

This clone was detected once. The rearrangement joins TRBV4-3 to TRBJ2-7; 7 bases agree with TRBD2. V shed 4 bases, J shed 6 bases, and the junction held 12 bases outside the gene matches. Germline CDR1 LGHNA, CDR2 YSLEER. This CDR3 region has 15 residues. The CDR3 spells CASSPGWAGEIEQYF. The CDR3 nucleotides are TGCGCCAGCAGCCCCGGTTGGGCGGGAGAGATCGAGCAGTACTTC.

The CDR3 region is CASSFVGAADEQFF. CDR3 DNA: TGTGCCAGCAGTTTTGTTGGAGCCGCGGATGAGCAGTTCTTC. J is TRBJ2-1 and V is TRBV28; no clear D gene. Germline V CDR1 and CDR2: MDHEN, SYDVKM. V was shortened by 3 bases and J by 8 bases, with 14 bases between the two germline ends. The CDR3 covers 14 residues.

The CDR3 spells CASSYSGLPYEQYF. CDR3 coding DNA: TGTGCCAGCAGTTACTCGGGACTCCCCTACGAGCAGTACTTC. The chain employs TRBV6-5 and TRBJ2-7; tentatively, D is TRBD2 (6 bases). This CDR3 has 14 amino acids. The V gene's germline CDR1 is MNHEY and CDR2 SVGAGI. Trimming took 0 bases from V and 2 from J, leaving 8 bases between them.

The count of this clone is one. The chain has TRBV7-8 and TRBJ2-7, with 13 bases fitting TRBD2. Trimming removed 5 bases from V and 2 bases from J; junction bases left unmatched: 3. This CDR3 is 15 amino acids long. Germline V gene lookup returns CDR1 SGHVS and CDR2 FQNEAQ. CDR3 sequence: CASSGLAGDAYEQYF. In DNA form, the CDR3 reads TGTGCCAGCAGCGGACTAGCGGGAGACGCCTACGAGCAGTACTTC.

This rearrangement joins TRBV6-5 to TRBJ2-5; weak D call: TRBD2 (6 bases). Trimming shortened V by 2 bases and J by 2 bases, and 9 bases separated the two germline ends. The CDR3 totals 14 residues. CDR1 MNHEY and CDR2 SVGAGI come from the germline V gene. The CDR3: CASSYGGSQETQYF. CDR3 nucleotide sequence: TGTGCCAGCAGTTACGGGGGGAGTCAAGAGACCCAGTACTTC.

The chain combines TRBV4-1 with TRBJ1-3; D uncertain. Germline CDR1 and CDR2: MGHRA and YSYEKL. The CDR3 extends over 15 amino acids. The germline V and J ends were trimmed by 0 bases and 4 bases, with 10 bases remaining between them. The CDR3 bases are TGCGCCAGCAGCCAAGATCGGGTTTCGGGAAACACCATATATTTT. Encoded protein: CASSQDRVSGNTIYF.

The rearrangement joins TRBV6-5 to TRBJ2-5, with no clear D. Deletions cut 2 bases from V and 1 base from J, with 8 bases between. Germline V gene data show CDR1 as MNHEY and CDR2 as SVGAGI. The CDR3 extends over 14 amino acids. The CDR3 nucleotides read TGTGCCAGCAGTTACGGCCCTATCCAAGAGACCCAGTACTTC. Translation: CASSYGPIQETQYF.

The chain carries TRBV27 and TRBJ2-6; TRBD1 might be the D (7 bases). The ends were cut back, 3 bases at V and 0 bases at J, with 15 bases in the middle. In germline, CDR1 is MNHEY, CDR2 SMNVEV (reference sequence). CDR3 length: 18 residues. The CDR3 loop reads CASSLTGRYGSGANVLTF. CDR3 sequence (DNA): TGTGCCAGCAGTTTGACAGGGAGGTATGGCTCTGGGGCCAACGTCCTGACTTTC.

In regard to this clone: One end of the junction does not line up with germline, which may come from a read error. This chain connects TRBV7-9 to TRBJ1-2; D perhaps matches TRBD1 (5 bases). This CDR3 region has 16 residues. The germline V gene has CDR1 SEHNR and CDR2 FQNEAQ (reference sequence). In nucleotides, the CDR3 is TGTGCCAGCAGCTTAGGGGCCTTGCATGGGGTGACACCGGGGGCCTTC. It translates to CASSLGALHGVTPGAF.